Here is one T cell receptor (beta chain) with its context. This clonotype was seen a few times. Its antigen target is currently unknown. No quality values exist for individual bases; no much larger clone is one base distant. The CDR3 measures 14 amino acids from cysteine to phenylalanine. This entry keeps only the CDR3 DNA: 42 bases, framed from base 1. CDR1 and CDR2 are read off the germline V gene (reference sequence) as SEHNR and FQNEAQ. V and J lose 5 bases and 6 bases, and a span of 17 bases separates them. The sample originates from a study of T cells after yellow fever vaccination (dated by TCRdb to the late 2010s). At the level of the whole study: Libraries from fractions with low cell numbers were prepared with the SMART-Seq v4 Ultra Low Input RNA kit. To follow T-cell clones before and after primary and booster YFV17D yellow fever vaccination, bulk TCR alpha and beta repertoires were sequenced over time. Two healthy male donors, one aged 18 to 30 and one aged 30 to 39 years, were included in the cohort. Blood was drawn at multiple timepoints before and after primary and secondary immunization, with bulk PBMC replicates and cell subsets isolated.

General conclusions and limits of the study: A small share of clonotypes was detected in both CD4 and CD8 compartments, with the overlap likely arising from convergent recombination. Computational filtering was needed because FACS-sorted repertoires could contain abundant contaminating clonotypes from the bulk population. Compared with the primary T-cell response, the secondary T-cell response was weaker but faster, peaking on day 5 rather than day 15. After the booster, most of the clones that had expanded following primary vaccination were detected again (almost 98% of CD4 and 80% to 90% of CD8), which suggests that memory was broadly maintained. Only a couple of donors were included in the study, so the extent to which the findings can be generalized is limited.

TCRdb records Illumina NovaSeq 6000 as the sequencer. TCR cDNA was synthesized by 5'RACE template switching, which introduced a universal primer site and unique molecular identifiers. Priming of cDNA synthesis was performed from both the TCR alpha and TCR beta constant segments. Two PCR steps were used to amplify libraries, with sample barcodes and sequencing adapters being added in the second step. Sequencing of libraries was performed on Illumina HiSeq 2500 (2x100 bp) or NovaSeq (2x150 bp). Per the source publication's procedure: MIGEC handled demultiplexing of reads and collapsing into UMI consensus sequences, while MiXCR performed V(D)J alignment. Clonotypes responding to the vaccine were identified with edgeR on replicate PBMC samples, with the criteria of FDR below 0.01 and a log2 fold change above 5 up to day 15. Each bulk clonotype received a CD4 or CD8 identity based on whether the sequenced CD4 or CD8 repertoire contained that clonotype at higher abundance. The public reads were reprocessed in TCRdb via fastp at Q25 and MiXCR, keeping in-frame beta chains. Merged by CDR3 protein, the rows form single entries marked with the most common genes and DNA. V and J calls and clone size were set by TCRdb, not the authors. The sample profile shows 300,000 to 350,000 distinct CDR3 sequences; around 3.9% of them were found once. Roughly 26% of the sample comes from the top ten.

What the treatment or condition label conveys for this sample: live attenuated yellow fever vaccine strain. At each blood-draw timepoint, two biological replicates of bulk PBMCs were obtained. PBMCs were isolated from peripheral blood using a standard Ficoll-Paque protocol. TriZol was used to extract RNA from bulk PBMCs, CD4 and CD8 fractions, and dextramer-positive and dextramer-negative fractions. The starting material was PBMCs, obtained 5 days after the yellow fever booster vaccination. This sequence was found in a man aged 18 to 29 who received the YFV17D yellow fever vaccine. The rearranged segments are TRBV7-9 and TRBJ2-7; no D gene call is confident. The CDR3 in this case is CASSLTNTDSEQYF. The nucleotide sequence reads TGTGCCAGCAGCCTTACTAATACTGATTCCGAGCAGTACTTC.